One and the same sample provided the 9 T cell receptor beta chains below, sequenced in a study of regulatory T cells in long-lasting Graves disease. In building TCR beta libraries, iRepertoire HTBI primers were used together with Arm-PCR of CDR3 regions. Each CDR3 protein gets one entry after TCRdb re-called the multiplex PCR reads with MiXCR. The data contain 700,000 or so distinct CDR3 sequences, about 30% of them singletons. Specified time point: persistent/refractory GD, antithyroid drugs over 5 years with positive TRAb. Extracted RNA from PBMCs served as the source of the TCR library. The sequencing here drew on peripheral blood mononuclear cells (PBMCs), taken when the disease was refractory, from a patient treated with antithyroid drugs. All receptors come from a female donor with Graves disease.

The rearrangement uses TRBV7-9 and TRBJ2-2, with 8 bases fitting TRBD1. Germline CDR1 reads SEHNR; CDR2 reads FQNEAQ (reference sequence). With 3 bases clipped from V and 4 bases from J, the junction kept 4 bases outside the gene matches. CDR3 length equals 15 residues. The CDR3 loop is CASSLRTGSTGELFF. In DNA, the CDR3 is TGTGCCAGCAGCTTGAGGACAGGGAGCACCGGGGAGCTGTTTTTT.

There are many counts of this clonotype. The CDR3 bases are TGTGCCAGCAGTTTAGCGCTCGGGCTAGCGGGAGAGACCCAGTACTTC. As protein: CASSLALGLAGETQYF. V usage is TRBV12-3 or TRBV12-4 and J usage is TRBJ2-5; 8 nucleotides align to TRBD2. The CDR3 length is 16 residues. J gave up 4 bases and V 0 bases, and 7 bases lay outside the gene matches.

This clonotype was observed a few times. The chain is built from TRBV6-2 or TRBV6-3 and TRBJ1-5, with TRBD1 matching over 8 bases. The CDR3 is made up of 15 amino acids. Trimming took 0 bases from V and 7 from J; bases not matched to a gene: 5. In germline, CDR1 is MNHEY, CDR2 SVGEGT. The CDR3 sequence: CASSYSDRVRQPQHF. The CDR3 nucleotides are TGTGCCAGCAGTTACTCGGACAGGGTCCGGCAGCCCCAGCATTTT.

V gene TRBV6-1 combines with J gene TRBJ2-7; TRBD1 matches at 8 bases. CDR1 and CDR2 from the germline V gene are MNHNS and SASEGT. The CDR3 runs to 12 residues. V shed 9 bases, J shed 4 bases, and the junction held 5 bases outside the gene matches. The CDR3 protein is CASHRGSYEQYF. The CDR3 bases are TGTGCCAGTCACAGGGGGTCTTACGAGCAGTACTTC.

The table lists this clonotype with a few counts. V gene TRBV27 combines with J gene TRBJ2-4; D possibly uses TRBD1 or TRBD2 (6 bases each). Germline V gene lookup returns CDR1 MNHEY and CDR2 SMNVEV (reference sequence). The CDR3 totals 15 residues. The V end was cut by 6 bases, the J end by 0 bases, with 12 bases between. The CDR3 sequence is CASRKGGLAKNIQYF. The CDR3 nucleotides read TGTGCCAGCAGGAAGGGGGGACTAGCCAAAAACATTCAGTACTTC.

The genes are TRBV9 and TRBJ2-5, with 12 bases that match TRBD2. With 0 bases clipped from V and 9 bases from J, the junction kept 6 bases outside the gene matches. The CDR3 length is 15 residues. CDR1 and CDR2 (germline): SGDLS, YYNGEE. CDR3 protein: CASSVEGLAGTSQYF. CDR3 DNA sequence: TGTGCCAGCAGCGTAGAGGGACTAGCGGGCACGTCCCAGTACTTC.

The genes are TRBV5-1 and TRBJ1-1, with TRBD1 matching over 9 bases. Germline CDR1 SGHRS, CDR2 YFSETQ. This CDR3 comprises 16 residues. V lost 5 bases, J lost 0 bases, and 8 bases stayed unmatched. CDR3 nucleotide sequence: TGCGCCAGCAGACAAACAGGGGGCATGGTGAACACTGAAGCTTTCTTT. Protein product: CASRQTGGMVNTEAFF.

In its sample, this clonotype was seen a few times. CDR3 sequence: CASSYSTLRGYEQYF. The CDR3 bases are TGTGCCAGCAGTTACTCGACCCTACGGGGATACGAGCAGTACTTC. The genes are TRBV6-2 or TRBV6-3 and TRBJ2-7; weak D call: TRBD2 (5 bases). Germline CDR1 MNHEY, CDR2 SVGEGT. This CDR3 region has 15 residues. The V and J ends lost 0 bases and 4 bases respectively, with 13 bases between them.

This clonotype showed up many times. This rearrangement joins TRBV14 to TRBJ1-2, with TRBD1 identical over 8 bases. Losses at the gene ends were 4 bases for V and 4 bases for J; bases not matched to a gene: 8. The germline CDR1 and CDR2 sequences are SGHDN and FVKESK. The CDR3 has 15 amino acids. DNA for the CDR3: TGTGCCAGCAGCCCCCGGGACAGGCCCTTCTATGGCTACACCTTC. Protein sequence: CASSPRDRPFYGYTF.